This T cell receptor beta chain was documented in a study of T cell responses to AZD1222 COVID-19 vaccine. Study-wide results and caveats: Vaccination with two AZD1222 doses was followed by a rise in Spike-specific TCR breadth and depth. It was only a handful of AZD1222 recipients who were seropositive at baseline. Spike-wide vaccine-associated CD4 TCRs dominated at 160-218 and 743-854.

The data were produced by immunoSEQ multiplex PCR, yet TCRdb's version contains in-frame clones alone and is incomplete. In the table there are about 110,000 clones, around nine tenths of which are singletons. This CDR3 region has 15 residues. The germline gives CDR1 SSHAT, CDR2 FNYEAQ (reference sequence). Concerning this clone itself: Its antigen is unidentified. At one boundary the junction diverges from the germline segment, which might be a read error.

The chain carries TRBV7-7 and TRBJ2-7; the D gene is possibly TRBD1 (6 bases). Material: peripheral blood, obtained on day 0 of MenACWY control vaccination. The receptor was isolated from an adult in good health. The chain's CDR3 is CASSLYPGVPYEQYF. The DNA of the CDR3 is TGTGCTAGCAGCTTATATCCAGGGGTCCCCTACGAGCAGTACTTC.